The 21 T cell receptor beta chains below all came from one sample that was sequenced in a study of blood T cell repertoires in COVID-19. Profiled with immunoSEQ multiplex PCR; TCRdb holds only in-frame clones, not every one. The table has some 68,000 clones, more than 85% seen once. Source material: peripheral blood. The receptors shown here come from a man aged 40-49 years with COVID-19, enrolled during active disease.

In this sample, this clone turned up once. The CDR3 DNA reads TGTGCCAGCAGTGTTGGCAGGGAATCAGAGCAGTACTTC. The encoded protein is CASSVGRESEQYF. This rearrangement joins TRBV6-4 to TRBJ2-7; D is possibly TRBD1 (5 bases). Germline assignment: CDR1 MRHNA and CDR2 SNTAGT. This CDR3 contains 13 residues. The V end was cut by 4 bases, the J end by 7 bases, with 14 bases between.

Here the CDR3 DNA reads TGTGCCAGTAGCTCGACAGGGGACTATGGCTACACCTTC. Translating it yields CASSSTGDYGYTF. The chain links TRBV19 to TRBJ1-2, with 8 bases lining up with TRBD1. Trimming cost V 6 bases and J 3 bases; bases outside gene matches: 3. From germline, CDR1 is LNHDA and CDR2 SQIVND (reference sequence). The CDR3 covers 13 residues.

The chain combines TRBV2 with TRBJ1-6; D ambiguous. Trimming left V 5 bases short and J 10 bases short, with 9 bases between. CDR3 size: 12 residues. Germline V gene lookup returns CDR1 SNHLY and CDR2 FYNNEI. Written as DNA, the CDR3 is TGTGCCAGCAGTCGCGGGAACTCACCCCTCCACTTT. It codes for CASSRGNSPLHF.

The CDR3 loop is CASSPPGTDLGYTF. CDR3 sequence (DNA): TGTGCCAGCTCACCACCTGGGACAGACTTAGGCTACACCTTC. This chain connects TRBV18 to TRBJ1-2, with 7 bases lining up with TRBD1. Losses at the gene ends were 0 bases for V and 8 bases for J; bases not matched to a gene: 6. The length of the CDR3 is 14 residues. Germline CDR1 and CDR2: KGHSH and LQKENI.

This chain uses TRBV28 with TRBJ2-7, with 9 bases matching TRBD2. Germline V gene data show CDR1 as MDHEN and CDR2 as SYDVKM. This CDR3 region has 15 residues. V gave up 1 base and J gave up 7 bases; unmatched junction bases: 8. Here the CDR3 DNA reads TGTGCCAGCAGTTTATATGGTAGCGGGGGCAGGGAGCAGTACTTC. It specifies CASSLYGSGGREQYF.

The chain couples TRBV5-1 to TRBJ2-2, with 8 bases identical to TRBD1. The trim removed 2 bases at V and 4 bases at J, leaving 4 bases unmatched. The CDR3 loop spans 15 amino acids. Germline CDR1 SGHRS, CDR2 YFSETQ. The CDR3 is CASSFGTGLTGELFF. CDR3 nucleotide sequence: TGCGCCAGCAGCTTCGGGACAGGCCTCACCGGGGAGCTGTTTTTT.

This chain links TRBV19 with TRBJ1-1; 7 bases agree with TRBD1. The germline gives CDR1 LNHDA, CDR2 SQIVND (reference sequence). V was pared by 5 bases and J by 1 base, with 4 bases of the junction left unmatched. The CDR3 sequence is 14 residues long. CDR3 loop: CASSPRTGNTEAFF. The CDR3 DNA reads TGTGCCAGTAGTCCGCGGACAGGGAACACTGAAGCTTTCTTT. The full variable domain, with the rest looked up from reference TRBV19 and TRBJ1-1, is DGGITQSPKYLFRKEGQNVTLSCEQNLNHDAMYWYRQDPGQGLRLIYYSQIVNDFQKGDIAEGYSVSREKKESFPLTVTSAQKNPTAFYLCASSPRTGNTEAFFGQGTRLTVV.

This chain links TRBV3-1 (or the pseudogene TRBV3-2) with TRBJ2-7, with TRBD1 identical over 10 bases. The CDR3 is 14 amino acids. Losses at the gene ends were 4 bases for V and 4 bases for J; bases not matched to a gene: 4. The germline V gene has CDR1 LGHDT and CDR2 YNNKEL (reference sequence). The CDR3 DNA reads as TGTGCCAGCAGCCTCCGGGACAGGGGATACGAGCAGTACTTC. It encodes CASSLRDRGYEQYF.

The chain carries TRBV3-1 (or the pseudogene TRBV3-2) and TRBJ2-3; 9 bases map to TRBD2. Trimming took 2 bases from V and 4 from J; bases not matched to a gene: 10. CDR1 and CDR2 from the germline V gene are LGHDT and YNNKEL (reference sequence). The CDR3 runs 17 residues. The CDR3: CASSQRRRGGRADTQYF. DNA of the CDR3: TGTGCCAGCAGCCAACGAAGGCGGGGGGGTCGCGCAGATACGCAGTATTTT.

The chain links TRBV2 to TRBJ1-4; the match to TRBD1 covers 10 bases. The trim removed 3 bases at V and 7 bases at J, leaving 2 bases unmatched. CDR3 size: 14 residues. Germline V gene sequence: CDR1 SNHLY, CDR2 FYNNEI. This CDR3 is CASSDRTGGEKLFF. In DNA form, the CDR3 reads TGTGCCAGCAGTGATAGGACAGGGGGTGAAAAACTGTTTTTT.

The chain carries TRBV20-1 and TRBJ1-1; D not resolved. Germline CDR1 DFQATT, CDR2 SNEGSKA (reference sequence). This CDR3 is 11 amino acids long. V dropped 5 bases and J dropped 4 bases, with 8 bases sitting between them. CDR3 residues: CSARDITEAFF. CDR3 in DNA: TGCAGTGCTCGCGACATCACTGAAGCTTTCTTT.

The chain uses TRBV6-1 and TRBJ1-2, with D uncertain. V was cut by 2 bases and J by 0 bases, with 10 bases left in between. Germline V CDR1 and CDR2: MNHNS, SASEGT. This CDR3 has 15 residues. CDR3 sequence (DNA): TGTGCCAGCAGTGAAATGATAGTCCCTAACTATGGCTACACCTTC. It codes for CASSEMIVPNYGYTF.

This chain links TRBV2 with TRBJ2-1, with 8 bases that match TRBD2. CDR1 SNHLY and CDR2 FYNNEI come from the germline V gene. The CDR3 has 15 amino acids. V lost 4 bases and J lost 7; bases outside the gene matches: 9. The CDR3 sequence is CASSGLAGGYNEQFF. The CDR3 bases are TGTGCCAGCAGTGGGCTCGCGGGGGGATATAATGAGCAGTTCTTC.

The chain links TRBV19 to TRBJ2-7, with D hard to call. Trimming pared 3 bases from V and 3 bases from J, leaving 9 bases between. This CDR3 is 13 amino acids long. Germline V CDR1 and CDR2: LNHDA, SQIVND (reference sequence). CDR3 protein: CASSIWAHYEQYF. CDR3 coding DNA: TGTGCCAGTAGTATCTGGGCGCACTACGAGCAGTACTTC.

The CDR3 region is CASSGAHGTEAFF. For the CDR3, the DNA is TGTGCCAGTAGTGGGGCCCACGGGACTGAAGCTTTCTTT. The rearrangement joins TRBV19 to TRBJ1-1; D is possibly TRBD1 (5 bases). From germline, CDR1 is LNHDA and CDR2 SQIVND (reference sequence). The CDR3 length is 13 residues. The ends were cut back, 5 bases at V and 5 bases at J, with 12 bases in the middle.

This chain connects TRBV6-2 or TRBV6-3 to TRBJ1-5, with TRBD1 matching 7 bases. The CDR3 has 14 residues. The germline gives CDR1 MNHEY, CDR2 SVGEGT. V lost 4 bases to trimming and J lost 5 bases; unmatched junction nucleotides: 5. The CDR3 here is CASSFQGEDQPQHF. In nucleotides, the CDR3 is TGTGCCAGCAGTTTTCAGGGGGAAGATCAGCCCCAGCATTTT.

V usage is TRBV19 and J usage is TRBJ2-2; D is ambiguous. The CDR3 consists of 11 residues. Per germline, CDR1 LNHDA and CDR2 SQIVND (reference sequence). Trimming shortened V by 7 bases and J by 4 bases, and 4 bases separated the two germline ends. CDR3 DNA: TGTGCCAGTATGGCCACCGGGGAGCTGTTTTTT. The encoded protein is CASMATGELFF.

J is TRBJ2-2 and V is TRBV9; D unresolved. V shed 3 bases and J shed 8 bases, with 11 bases lying between them. CDR1 is SGDLS, CDR2 YYNGEE, per germline. The length of the CDR3 is 13 residues. CDR3: CASSGEVAGELFF. The CDR3, as DNA: TGTGCCAGCAGCGGAGAAGTAGCTGGGGAGCTGTTTTTT. The variable domain in full, completed from reference TRBV9 and TRBJ2-2, reads DSGVTQTPKHLITATGQRVTLRCSPRSGDLSVYWYQQSLDQGLQFLIQYYNGEERAKGNILERFSAQQFPDLHSELNLSSLELGDSALYFCASSGEVAGELFFGEGSRLTVL.

The chain employs TRBV6-2 or TRBV6-3 and TRBJ1-1, with a tentative D call TRBD1 (5 bases). Trimming shortened V by 5 bases and J by 0 bases, and 10 bases separated the two germline ends. The V gene's germline CDR1 is MNHEY and CDR2 SVGEGT. The CDR3 length is 14 residues. CDR3 nucleotides: TGTGCCAGCAGTGCGGGGGGGGTGAACACTGAAGCTTTCTTT. Its protein product is CASSAGGVNTEAFF.

The chain links TRBV7-2 to TRBJ1-5; 7 positions match TRBD1. V shed 5 bases, J shed 3 bases, and the junction held 7 bases outside the gene matches. This CDR3 spans 15 amino acids. The germline V gene has CDR1 SGHTA and CDR2 FQGNSA. The CDR3 sequence is CASSARTGVNQPQHF. The CDR3, as DNA: TGTGCCAGCAGCGCGCGGACAGGCGTCAATCAGCCCCAGCATTTT.

This chain uses TRBV30 with TRBJ1-3; weak D call: TRBD1 (6 bases). V lost 4 bases to trimming and J lost 4 bases, with 11 bases between them. The CDR3 consists of 13 residues. Germline values: CDR1 GTSNPN, CDR2 SVGIG (reference sequence). The CDR3 coding sequence is TGTGCCTGGACTACAGGGAACGGAAACACCATATATTTT. Translating gives CAWTTGNGNTIYF.